This TCR beta chain was found in a study of blood T cell repertoires in COVID-19. A word on this clone: Other DNA variants within this sample encode the same CDR3.

Losses at the gene ends were 0 bases for V and 4 bases for J; bases not matched to a gene: 3. CDR1 SGHRS and CDR2 YFSETQ come from the germline V gene. The CDR3 totals 16 residues. As handled by the study authors: Estimation of nucleated cell counts was performed using reference gene primer amplification. Some clones are missing from TCRdb's copy, which holds only in-frame ones; the method was immunoSEQ multiplex PCR. From that table come the V and J calls and clone size; the DNA was used to work out D and trimming. There are about 240,000 clones in the sample; more than 75% occur only once, and less than 4% lies in the top ten.

The TCR comes from a middle-aged woman with acute COVID-19. Sequenced input: PBMCs or T cells enriched from blood (not recorded which). This rearrangement joins TRBV5-1 to TRBJ2-2; 10 bases align to TRBD2. The CDR3 sequence is CASSLGLAGATGELFF. The CDR3 DNA is TGCGCCAGCAGCTTGGGGCTAGCGGGAGCCACCGGGGAGCTGTTTTTT.